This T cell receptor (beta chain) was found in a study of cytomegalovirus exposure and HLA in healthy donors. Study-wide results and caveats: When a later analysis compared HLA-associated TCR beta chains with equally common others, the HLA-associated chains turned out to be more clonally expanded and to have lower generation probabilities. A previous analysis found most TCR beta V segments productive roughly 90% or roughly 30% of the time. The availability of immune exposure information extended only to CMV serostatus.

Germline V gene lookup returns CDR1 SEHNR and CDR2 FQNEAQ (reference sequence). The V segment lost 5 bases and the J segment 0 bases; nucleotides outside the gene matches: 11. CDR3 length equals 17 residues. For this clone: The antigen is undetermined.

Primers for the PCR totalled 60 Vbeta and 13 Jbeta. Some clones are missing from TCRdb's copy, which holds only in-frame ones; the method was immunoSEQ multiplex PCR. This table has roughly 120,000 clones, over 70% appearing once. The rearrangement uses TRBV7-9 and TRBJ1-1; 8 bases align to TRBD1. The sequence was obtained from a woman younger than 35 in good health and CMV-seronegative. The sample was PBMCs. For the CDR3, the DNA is TGTGCCAGCAGCCCAGGGACAGGTGTGCCCATGAACACTGAAGCTTTCTTT. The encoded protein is CASSPGTGVPMNTEAFF.